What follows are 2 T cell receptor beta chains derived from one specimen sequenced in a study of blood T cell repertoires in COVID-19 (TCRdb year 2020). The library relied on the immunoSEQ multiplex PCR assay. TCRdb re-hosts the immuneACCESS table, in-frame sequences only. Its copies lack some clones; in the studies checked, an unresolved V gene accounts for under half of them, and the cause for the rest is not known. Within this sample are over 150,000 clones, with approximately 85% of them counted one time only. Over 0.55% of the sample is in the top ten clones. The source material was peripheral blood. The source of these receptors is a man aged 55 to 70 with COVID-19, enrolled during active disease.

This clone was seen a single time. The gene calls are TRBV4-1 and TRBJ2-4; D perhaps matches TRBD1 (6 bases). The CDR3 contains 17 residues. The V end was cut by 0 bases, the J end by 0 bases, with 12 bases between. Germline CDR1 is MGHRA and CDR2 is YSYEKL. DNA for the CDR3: TGCGCCAGCAGCCAAGATCAGGGGTCTTTAGCCAAAAACATTCAGTACTTC. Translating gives CASSQDQGSLAKNIQYF.

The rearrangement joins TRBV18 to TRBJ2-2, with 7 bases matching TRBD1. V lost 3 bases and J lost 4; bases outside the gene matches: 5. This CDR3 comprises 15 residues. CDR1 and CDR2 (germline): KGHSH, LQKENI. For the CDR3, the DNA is TGTGCCAGCTCACCTTCCAGGGGGTTCACCGGGGAGCTGTTTTTT. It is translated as CASSPSRGFTGELFF.